Listed below are T cell receptor beta chains from one sample, sequenced in a study of cytomegalovirus exposure and HLA in healthy donors. Profiling relied on immunoSEQ multiplex PCR, and the TCRdb table lists in-frame clones only, not all of them. The table records 55,000 to 75,000 clones, 75% of them present only once. Sample: PBMCs. The receptors originated from a woman aged 25 to 39 in good health and CMV-seropositive. CDR3s include the opening cysteine and the closing phenylalanine or tryptophan. Each record gives: V gene, clone size, D gene, J gene, CDR3 DNA, CDR3 protein. A D gene is named only where the DNA matches it firmly. Only some rows state a clone size, as once, few, many or a class for expanded clones.

TRBV5-7,.,TRBD1,TRBJ2-7,TGTGCCAGCAGCCGGGACAGGAGGTTCTACGAGCAGTACTTC,CASSRDRRFYEQYF
TRBV4-3,few,.,TRBJ2-2,TGCGCCAGCAGCCTATCCAGGGACACCGGGGAGCTGTTTTTT,CASSLSRDTGELFF
TRBV27,.,TRBD2,TRBJ2-1,TGTGCCAGCAGTCCCTTTAGCGGGAGGGCCTATTTCAATGAGCAGTTCTTC,CASSPFSGRAYFNEQFF
TRBV5-6,few,.,TRBJ1-5,TGTGCCAGCAGCTTGGCAGGGGTGGGAGTCAATCAGCCCCAGCATTTT,CASSLAGVGVNQPQHF
TRBV4-2,.,TRBD2,TRBJ2-7,TGTGCCAGCAGCCAAGAATCCCGGACTGGGAGGGCCGGTTACGAGCAGTACTTC,CASSQESRTGRAGYEQYF
TRBV7-2,.,TRBD2,TRBJ2-3,TGTGCCAGCAGCTTAGAAATAGCGGGAGTCGGAGATACGCAGTATTTT,CASSLEIAGVGDTQYF
TRBV27,.,.,TRBJ2-3,TGTGCCAGCAGTTTACTGACAGCAGGACGCACAGATACGCAGTATTTT,CASSLLTAGRTDTQYF
TRBV7-9,once,.,TRBJ1-3,TGTGCCAGCAGCACCCTAACTAGCTCTGGAAACACCATATATTTT,CASSTLTSSGNTIYF
TRBV10-1,few,.,TRBJ2-3,TGCGCCAGCAGTGAGGCACGACTAGATCAAGATACGCAGTATTTT,CASSEARLDQDTQYF
TRBV5-6,few,.,TRBJ1-1,TGTGCCAGCAGCTCCTCGACTGAAGCTTTCTTT,CASSSSTEAFF
TRBV2,.,TRBD1,TRBJ2-7,TGTGCCAGCAGTCCTAGGACAGGGAGCTACGAGCAGTACTTC,CASSPRTGSYEQYF
TRBV6-6,.,TRBD1,TRBJ2-7,TGTGCCAGCAGTTCCGGGACAGGGTACGAGCAGTACTTC,CASSSGTGYEQYF
TRBV29-1,.,TRBD2,TRBJ2-7,TGCAGCGTGGGGGGACTAGCGGGGTCCTACGAGCAGTACTTC,CSVGGLAGSYEQYF
TRBV7-8,.,TRBD1,TRBJ2-2,TGTGCCAGCAGGACGACAGGGGCTAACACCGGGGAGCTGTTTTTT,CASRTTGANTGELFF
TRBV6-5,.,.,TRBJ2-7,TGTGCCAGCAGTCCCGGGACACCTCAAACCTACGAGCAGTACTTC,CASSPGTPQTYEQYF
TRBV27,few,TRBD2,TRBJ2-7,TGTGCCAGCACTACCTTCAGGGCTAGCGGGATCTACGAGCAGTACTTC,CASTTFRASGIYEQYF
TRBV6-5,few,.,TRBJ2-3,TGTGCCAGCATTGAGTTGAACACAGATACGCAGTATTTT,CASIELNTDTQYF
TRBV7-2,.,.,TRBJ2-5,TGTGCCAGCAGCTTAGCCGTCTTTCAAGAGACCCAGTACTTC,CASSLAVFQETQYF
TRBV7-7,.,.,TRBJ2-7,TGTGCTAGCTCGAGTCGCTCCTACGAGCAGTACTTC,CASSSRSYEQYF
TRBV6-6,few,TRBD2,TRBJ2-7,TGTGCCAGCAGCTTACTAGCGGGAGGGGGTGAGCAGTACTTC,CASSLLAGGGEQYF
TRBV9,few,TRBD1,TRBJ1-1,TGTGCCAGCAGCCCGGGGACAGGGGGCCTAAACACTGAAGCTTTCTTT,CASSPGTGGLNTEAFF
TRBV29-1,once,TRBD2,TRBJ2-3,TGCAGCGTTGTGTTGCCTAGCGGGAGGGCAGATACGCAGTATTTT,CSVVLPSGRADTQYF
TRBV5-1,.,.,TRBJ1-4,TGCGCCAGCAGCTTGGGGAGGTTTGGGACTAATGAAAAACTGTTTTTT,CASSLGRFGTNEKLFF